Following are 25 T cell receptor beta chains from one sample sequenced in a study of PD-1 blockade in classical Hodgkin lymphoma. Time point reported: newly diagnosed, previously untreated cHL patient sample. From thawed PBMCs, CD4+ T cells were purified using magnetic negative selection. This table comes from immunoSEQ multiplex PCR, and its TCRdb copy is limited to in-frame clones, with some not included. The sample includes about 21,000 clones, around four fifths seen only once; the top ten take 1% to 1.5%. Specimen: CD4+ T cells from blood. Receptors originate from a human donor with classical Hodgkin lymphoma.

The chain joins TRBV11-2 to TRBJ2-2; 7 bases are shared with TRBD2. The CDR3 runs to 18 residues. Germline-derived CDR1 and CDR2 are SGHAT and FQNNGV. The J segment lost 1 base and the V segment lost 4 bases, leaving 12 bases of the junction unmatched. The CDR3 here is CASSSRWASGLNTGELFF. CDR3 coding DNA: TGTGCCAGCAGCTCACGGTGGGCTAGCGGCCTGAACACCGGGGAGCTGTTTTTT. The full variable domain, in which reference TRBV11-2 and TRBJ2-2 provide the parts outside the CDR3, is EAGVAQSPRYKIIEKRQSVAFWCNPISGHATLYWYQQILGQGPKLLIQFQNNGVVDDSQLPKDRFSAERLKGVDSTLKIQPAKLEDSAVYLCASSSRWASGLNTGELFFGEGSRLTVL.

The gene calls are TRBV5-1 and TRBJ1-4; no definite D call. With 4 bases removed from V and 5 bases from J, the gap between germline ends came to 12 bases. CDR3 size: 14 residues. The germline gives CDR1 SGHRS, CDR2 YFSETQ. The CDR3: CASSPGSPNEKLFF. CDR3 DNA: TGCGCCAGCAGCCCGGGTAGCCCGAATGAAAAACTGTTTTTT.

This chain uses TRBV27 with TRBJ1-6; D unresolved. The CDR3 has 12 amino acids. V lost 4 bases and J lost 3, with 1 base in between. Germline values: CDR1 MNHEY, CDR2 SMNVEV (reference sequence). CDR3 sequence reads: CASSYYNSPLHF. The CDR3 DNA reads TGTGCCAGCAGTTACTATAATTCACCCCTCCACTTT.

J is TRBJ2-1 and V is TRBV4-1, with no clear D. V was pared by 2 bases and J by 0 bases, with 11 bases between. Germline CDR1 and CDR2: MGHRA and YSYEKL. The CDR3 sequence is 16 residues long. CDR3 coding DNA: TGCGCCAGCAGCCAAATGGCCGTGAGCTCCTACAATGAGCAGTTCTTC. It yields the protein CASSQMAVSSYNEQFF.

The CDR3 DNA reads TGTGCCAGCGCCCCGGGGAGCGGTTCCGCCAAAAACATTCAGTACTTC. This codes for CASAPGSGSAKNIQYF. The chain links TRBV9 to TRBJ2-4; a possible D gene is TRBD2 (5 bases). CDR1 SGDLS and CDR2 YYNGEE come from the germline V gene. The CDR3 extends over 16 amino acids. The V end lost 7 bases, the J end lost 1 base, and 18 bases lay between the germline ends. Full variable domain (remainder filled in from reference TRBV9 and TRBJ2-4): DSGVTQTPKHLITATGQRVTLRCSPRSGDLSVYWYQQSLDQGLQFLIQYYNGEERAKGNILERFSAQQFPDLHSELNLSSLELGDSALYFCASAPGSGSAKNIQYFGAGTRLSVL.

The sample holds a few counts of this clone. The J gene is TRBJ2-7, the V gene TRBV6-6, with a tentative D call TRBD1 (5 bases). The germline V gene encodes CDR1 MNHNY and CDR2 SVGAGI (reference sequence). This CDR3 spans 12 amino acids. The V gene lost 1 base and the J gene lost 6 bases, with 7 bases spanning the gap. CDR3 nucleotide sequence: TGTGCCAGCAGTTACTTAGGGGCCGAGCAGTACTTC. Translation: CASSYLGAEQYF.

V gene TRBV19 combines with J gene TRBJ1-1, with TRBD1 identical over 7 bases. V was clipped by 1 base and J by 11 bases; unmatched bases: 7. Germline V lookup: CDR1 LNHDA, CDR2 SQIVND (reference sequence). The length of the CDR3 is 13 residues. The CDR3 DNA reads TGTGCCAGTAGTATAGGAGACAGGGTTTTGGCTTTCTTT. It specifies CASSIGDRVLAFF.

Only a few counts were recorded for this clone. The J gene is TRBJ1-2, the V gene TRBV19; no firm D call. The CDR3 contains 15 residues. V dropped 1 base and J dropped 3 bases, with 12 bases sitting between them. Germline CDR1 reads LNHDA; CDR2 reads SQIVND (reference sequence). CDR3 nucleotides: TGTGCCAGTAGTATAGCCTCAGAGGCCTACTATGGCTACACCTTC. This translates into CASSIASEAYYGYTF. Supplemented by reference TRBV19 and TRBJ1-2, the full variable domain reads DGGITQSPKYLFRKEGQNVTLSCEQNLNHDAMYWYRQDPGQGLRLIYYSQIVNDFQKGDIAEGYSVSREKKESFPLTVTSAQKNPTAFYLCASSIASEAYYGYTFGSGTRLTVV.

The J gene is TRBJ1-1, the V gene TRBV28, with a tentative D call TRBD1 (6 bases). The ends were cut back, 4 bases at V and 3 bases at J, with 9 bases in the middle. Looked up from germline, CDR1 is MDHEN and CDR2 is SYDVKM. The CDR3 spans 13 residues. CDR3 nucleotides: TGTGCCAGCAGTTCCCCAGGGGACACTGAAGCTTTCTTT. It encodes CASSSPGDTEAFF.

Here the CDR3 reads CASSEHGLTEAFF. DNA of the CDR3: TGTGCCAGCAGCGAACATGGTTTGACTGAAGCTTTCTTT. J is TRBJ1-1 and V is TRBV25-1; D call uncertain. Germline V gene lookup returns CDR1 MGHDK and CDR2 SYGVNS. V dropped 6 bases and J dropped 5 bases, with 13 bases sitting between them. The CDR3 spans 13 residues. Supplemented by reference TRBV25-1 and TRBJ1-1, the full variable domain reads EADIYQTPRYLVIGTGKKITLECSQTMGHDKMYWYQQDPGMELHLIHYSYGVNSTEKGDLSSESTVSRIRTEHFPLTLESARPSHTSQYLCASSEHGLTEAFFGQGTRLTVV.

The chain has TRBV2 and TRBJ2-7, with 11 bases fitting TRBD2. The trim removed 7 bases at V and 5 bases at J, leaving 19 bases unmatched. In germline, CDR1 is SNHLY, CDR2 FYNNEI. The CDR3 runs 18 residues. The CDR3 here is CASTPPTGTSGSRDEQYF. The CDR3 DNA reads as TGTGCCAGCACACCCCCAACGGGTACTAGCGGGAGTCGCGACGAGCAGTACTTC.

The chain recombines TRBV27 with TRBJ2-7; D uncertain. Trimming shortened V by 8 bases and J by 3 bases, and 5 bases separated the two germline ends. CDR1 MNHEY and CDR2 SMNVEV come from the germline V gene (reference sequence). This CDR3 is 10 amino acids long. The DNA for the CDR3 is TGTGCCAGCGGGATCTACGAGCAGTACTTC. It translates to CASGIYEQYF.

J is TRBJ1-5 and V is TRBV28; 9 bases align to TRBD1. Looked up from germline, CDR1 is MDHEN and CDR2 is SYDVKM. The CDR3 is made up of 15 amino acids. The ends lost 4 bases at V and 8 bases at J; junction bases unmatched: 9. This chain's CDR3 is CASSSPGTGTKPQHF. The CDR3 DNA reads as TGTGCCAGCAGTTCACCTGGGACAGGGACGAAGCCCCAGCATTTT. The full variable domain, completed using reference TRBV28 and TRBJ1-5, is DVKVTQSSRYLVKRTGEKVFLECVQDMDHENMFWYRQDPGLGLRLIYFSYDVKMKEKGDIPEGYSVSREKKERFSLILESASTNQTSMYLCASSSPGTGTKPQHFGDGTRLSIL.

This chain uses TRBV2 with TRBJ2-2; 8 bases are a match to TRBD2. The CDR3 loop spans 15 amino acids. CDR1 is SNHLY, CDR2 FYNNEI, per germline. V shed 4 bases and J 0 bases; nucleotides not matched to a gene: 1. This CDR3 is CASSAGGTNTGELFF. The CDR3 DNA reads as TGTGCCAGCAGTGCGGGGGGGACGAACACCGGGGAGCTGTTTTTT.

This sequence joins TRBV11-3 and TRBJ2-7; 11 nucleotides match TRBD1. The V and J ends lost 4 bases and 2 bases, in that order; junction bases with no gene match: 4. CDR1 is SGHNT, CDR2 YENEEA, per germline. The CDR3 length is 15 residues. CDR3 nucleotides: TGTGCCAGCAGCTATGGGACAGGGGGGACCTACGAGCAGTACTTC. Its protein is CASSYGTGGTYEQYF.

V and J are TRBV19 and TRBJ2-7; 10 bases match TRBD2. V gave up 5 bases and J gave up 2 bases; unmatched junction bases: 3. The CDR3 consists of 14 residues. The germline V gene has CDR1 LNHDA and CDR2 SQIVND (reference sequence). The chain's CDR3 is CASSVAGGAYEQYF. For the CDR3, the DNA is TGTGCCAGTAGTGTAGCGGGAGGCGCCTACGAGCAGTACTTC.

This chain uses TRBV6-5 with TRBJ2-1; TRBD2 matches at 15 bases. CDR1 is MNHEY, CDR2 SVGAGI, per germline. This CDR3 is 16 amino acids long. V was clipped by 4 bases and J by 9 bases; unmatched bases: 7. CDR3 DNA: TGTGCCAGCAGTTCCCAGTGGACTAGCGGGAGGGTTGAGCAGTTCTTC. This gives the protein CASSSQWTSGRVEQFF.

The chain has TRBV5-5 and TRBJ2-4; D may match TRBD1 or TRBD2 (5 bases each). Germline V gene data show CDR1 as SGHKS and CDR2 as YYEKEE (reference sequence). V lost 1 base and J lost 7, with 9 bases in between. The CDR3 extends over 13 amino acids. The CDR3 region is CASSLRGENIQYF. The CDR3 DNA follows: TGTGCCAGCAGCTTGCGAGGGGAGAACATTCAGTACTTC.

The rearrangement uses TRBV28 and TRBJ2-3; a weak D match, TRBD2 (5 bases). Trimming pared 6 bases from V and 5 bases from J, leaving 18 bases between. This CDR3 is built from 15 residues. Germline V CDR1 and CDR2: MDHEN, SYDVKM. The chain's CDR3 is CASSWTQPVGDTQYF. The CDR3 DNA reads TGTGCCAGCAGCTGGACTCAACCTGTAGGAGATACGCAGTATTTT.

The V and J genes are TRBV7-9 and TRBJ1-2; weak D call: TRBD1 (6 bases). This CDR3 comprises 16 residues. The V end was cut by 3 bases, the J end by 8 bases, with 22 bases between. Germline CDR1 SEHNR, CDR2 FQNEAQ (reference sequence). The CDR3 here is CASSFTAGAGSAGYTF. The CDR3 DNA sequence: TGTGCCAGCAGCTTCACGGCAGGGGCTGGTAGCGCGGGCTACACCTTC. Drawing the rest from reference TRBV7-9 and TRBJ1-2, the complete variable domain is DTGVSQNPRHKITKRGQNVTFRCDPISEHNRLYWYRQTLGQGPEFLTYFQNEAQLEKSRLLSDRFSAERPKGSFSTLEIQRTEQGDSAMYLCASSFTAGAGSAGYTFGSGTRLTVV.

The V gene is TRBV2, the J gene TRBJ2-6, with D perhaps matching TRBD1 (6 bases). The CDR3 loop spans 16 amino acids. Germline V CDR1 and CDR2: SNHLY, FYNNEI. Trimming removed 8 bases at V and 0 bases at J, with 14 bases between. In nucleotides, the CDR3 is TGTGCCAGCGTAAAACAGGGTTCCTCTGGGGCCAACGTCCTGACTTTC. Amino acid sequence: CASVKQGSSGANVLTF.

The J gene is TRBJ2-3, the V gene TRBV5-6, with 7 bases identical to TRBD1. Trimming took 3 bases from V and 10 from J; bases not matched to a gene: 5. In germline, CDR1 is SGHDT, CDR2 YYEEEE. This CDR3 is built from 12 residues. The chain's CDR3 is CASSSDRAAQYF. CDR3 DNA sequence: TGTGCCAGCAGCTCTGACAGGGCGGCGCAGTATTTT. Full variable domain (remainder filled in from reference TRBV5-6 and TRBJ2-3): DAGVTQSPTHLIKTRGQQVTLRCSPKSGHDTVSWYQQALGQGPQFIFQYYEEEERQRGNFPDRFSGHQFPNYSSELNVNALLLGDSALYLCASSSDRAAQYFGPGTRLTVL.

The V and J genes are TRBV28 and TRBJ2-1; D remains ambiguous. The CDR3 length is 16 residues. Germline lookup yields CDR1 MDHEN and CDR2 SYDVKM. V was pared by 2 bases and J by 1 base, with 12 bases between. CDR3 nucleotides: TGTGCCAGCAGTTTAGTGGAGCGTCCTTCCTACAATGAGCAGTTCTTC. Its protein product is CASSLVERPSYNEQFF.

The chain couples TRBV5-4 to TRBJ2-3; no firm D call. Germline CDR1 is SGHNT and CDR2 is YYREEE (reference sequence). With 0 bases removed from V and 6 bases from J, the gap between germline ends came to 8 bases. The CDR3 is 13 residues long. CDR3 sequence (DNA): TGTGCCAGCAGCTTGGAACCGGTGGATACGCAGTATTTT. Translation: CASSLEPVDTQYF.

The chain joins TRBV11-3 to TRBJ2-2, with 12 bases fitting TRBD2. Per the germline V gene, CDR1 is SGHNT and CDR2 is YENEEA. This CDR3 is built from 15 residues. V dropped 4 bases and J dropped 8; count of bases not matched to a gene: 5. The CDR3 here is CASSSSGLAGGELFF. CDR3 DNA sequence: TGTGCCAGCAGCTCGAGTGGACTAGCGGGGGGGGAGCTGTTTTTT.